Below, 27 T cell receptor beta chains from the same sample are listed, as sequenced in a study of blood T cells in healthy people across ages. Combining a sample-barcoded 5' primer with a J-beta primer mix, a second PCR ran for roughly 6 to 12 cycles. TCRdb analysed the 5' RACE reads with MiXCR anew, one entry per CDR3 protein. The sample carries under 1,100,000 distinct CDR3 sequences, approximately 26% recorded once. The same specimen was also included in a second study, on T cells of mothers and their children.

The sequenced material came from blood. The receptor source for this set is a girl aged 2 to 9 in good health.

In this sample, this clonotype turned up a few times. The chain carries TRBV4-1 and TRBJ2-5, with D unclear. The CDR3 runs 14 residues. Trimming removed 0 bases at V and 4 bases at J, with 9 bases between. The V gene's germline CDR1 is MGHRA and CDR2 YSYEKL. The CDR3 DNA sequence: TGCGCCAGCAGCCAAGATATCAGACTAGAGACCCAGTACTTC. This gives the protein CASSQDIRLETQYF.

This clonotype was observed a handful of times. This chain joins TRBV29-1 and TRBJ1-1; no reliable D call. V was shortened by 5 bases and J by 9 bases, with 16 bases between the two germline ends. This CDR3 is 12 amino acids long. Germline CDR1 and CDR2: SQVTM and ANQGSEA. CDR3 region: CSVLYLQAQAFF. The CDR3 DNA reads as TGCAGCGTTTTGTATTTGCAGGCCCAAGCTTTCTTT. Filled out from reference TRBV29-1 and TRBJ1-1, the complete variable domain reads SAVISQKPSRDICQRGTSLTIQCQVDSQVTMMFWYRQQPGQSLTLIATANQGSEATYESGFVIDKFPISRPNLTFSTLTVSNMSPEDSSIYLCSVLYLQAQAFFGQGTRLTVV.

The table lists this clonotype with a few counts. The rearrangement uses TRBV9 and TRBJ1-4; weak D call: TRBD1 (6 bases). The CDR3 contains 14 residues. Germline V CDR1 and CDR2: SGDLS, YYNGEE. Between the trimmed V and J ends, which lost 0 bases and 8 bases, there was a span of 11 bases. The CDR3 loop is CASSVGGAEEKLFF. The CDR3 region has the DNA TGTGCCAGCAGCGTAGGGGGGGCGGAAGAAAAACTGTTTTTT.

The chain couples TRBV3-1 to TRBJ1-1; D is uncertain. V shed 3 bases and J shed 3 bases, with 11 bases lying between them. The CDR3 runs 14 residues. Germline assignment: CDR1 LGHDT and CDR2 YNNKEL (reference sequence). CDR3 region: CASSQMAGHTEAFF. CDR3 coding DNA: TGTGCCAGCAGCCAGATGGCTGGACACACTGAAGCTTTCTTT.

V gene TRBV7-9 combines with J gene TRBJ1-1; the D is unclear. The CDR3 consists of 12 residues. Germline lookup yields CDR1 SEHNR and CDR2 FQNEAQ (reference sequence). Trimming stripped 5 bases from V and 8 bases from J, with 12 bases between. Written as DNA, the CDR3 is TGTGCCAGCAGCCCTTTCGAGGGAGAAGCTTTCTTT. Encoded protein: CASSPFEGEAFF.

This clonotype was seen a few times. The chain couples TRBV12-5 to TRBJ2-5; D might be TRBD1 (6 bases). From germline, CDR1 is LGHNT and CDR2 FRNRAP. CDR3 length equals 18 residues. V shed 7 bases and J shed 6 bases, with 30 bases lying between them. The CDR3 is CASAKGEKRGAPIQTQYF. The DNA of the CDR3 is TGTGCTAGTGCCAAGGGGGAGAAAAGAGGGGCCCCCATCCAGACCCAGTACTTC.

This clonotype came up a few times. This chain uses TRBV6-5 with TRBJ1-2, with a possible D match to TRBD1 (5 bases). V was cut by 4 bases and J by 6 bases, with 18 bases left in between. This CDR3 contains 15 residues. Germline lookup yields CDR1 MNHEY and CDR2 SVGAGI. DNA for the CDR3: TGTGCCAGCAGTTCCTTTCCTCTGACAGCCCATGGCTACACCTTC. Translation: CASSSFPLTAHGYTF.

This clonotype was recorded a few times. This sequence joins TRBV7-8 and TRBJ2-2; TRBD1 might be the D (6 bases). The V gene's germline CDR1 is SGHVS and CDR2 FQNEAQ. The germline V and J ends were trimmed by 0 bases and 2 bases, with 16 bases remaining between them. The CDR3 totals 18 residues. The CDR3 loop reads CASSLARGTPGNTGELFF. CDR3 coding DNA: TGTGCCAGCAGCTTAGCGCGTGGGACACCCGGAAACACCGGGGAGCTGTTTTTT.

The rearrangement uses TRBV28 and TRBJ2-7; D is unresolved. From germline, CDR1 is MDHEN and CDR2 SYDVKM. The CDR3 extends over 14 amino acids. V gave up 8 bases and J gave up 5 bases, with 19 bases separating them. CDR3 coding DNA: TGTGCCAGCTCTAAGCCCGACTTCGCCCACGAGCAGTACTTC. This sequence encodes CASSKPDFAHEQYF.

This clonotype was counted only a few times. The CDR3 here is CSVLRGVAEAFF. CDR3 DNA sequence: TGCAGCGTTCTTAGGGGGGTAGCTGAAGCTTTCTTT. This chain links TRBV29-1 with TRBJ1-1; perhaps TRBD1 as D (6 bases). Germline CDR1 reads SQVTM; CDR2 reads ANQGSEA. The CDR3 has 12 amino acids. V lost 5 bases and J lost 6, with 13 bases in between.

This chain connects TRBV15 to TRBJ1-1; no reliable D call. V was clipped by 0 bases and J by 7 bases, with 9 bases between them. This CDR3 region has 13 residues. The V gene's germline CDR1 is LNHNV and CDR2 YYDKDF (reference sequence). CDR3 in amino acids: CATSRDSGLEAFF. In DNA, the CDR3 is TGTGCCACCAGCAGAGATTCTGGACTTGAAGCTTTCTTT.

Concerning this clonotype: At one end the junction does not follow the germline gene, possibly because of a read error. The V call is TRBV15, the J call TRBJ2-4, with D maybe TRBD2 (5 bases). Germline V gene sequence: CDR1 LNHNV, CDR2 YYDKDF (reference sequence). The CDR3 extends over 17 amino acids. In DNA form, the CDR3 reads TGTGCCTCCAGGAGGATCGGGAACTACCTAGCCAAAAACATTCAGTACTTC. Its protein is CASRRIGNYLAKNIQYF.

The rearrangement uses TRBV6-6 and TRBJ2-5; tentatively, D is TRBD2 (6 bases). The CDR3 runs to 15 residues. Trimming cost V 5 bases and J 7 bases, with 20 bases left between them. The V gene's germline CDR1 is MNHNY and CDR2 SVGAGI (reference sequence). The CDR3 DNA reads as TGTGCCAGCAGTCGGCCGGGAGCGGTTCAGGGGACCCAGTACTTC. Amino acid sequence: CASSRPGAVQGTQYF.

The CDR3 reads CASKILAGVDEQFF. The CDR3 DNA reads as TGTGCCAGCAAGATACTAGCGGGTGTGGATGAGCAGTTCTTC. This rearrangement joins TRBV5-6 to TRBJ2-1, with 9 bases identical to TRBD2. V lost 6 bases and J lost 8; bases outside the gene matches: 9. The CDR3 spans 14 residues. Germline V CDR1 and CDR2: SGHDT, YYEEEE.

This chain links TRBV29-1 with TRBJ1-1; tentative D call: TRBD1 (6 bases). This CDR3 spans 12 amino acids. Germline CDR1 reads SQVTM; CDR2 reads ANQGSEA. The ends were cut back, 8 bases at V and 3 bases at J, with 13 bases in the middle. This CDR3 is CSTSRGDTEAFF. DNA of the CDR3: TGCAGCACCAGTAGGGGGGACACTGAAGCTTTCTTT.

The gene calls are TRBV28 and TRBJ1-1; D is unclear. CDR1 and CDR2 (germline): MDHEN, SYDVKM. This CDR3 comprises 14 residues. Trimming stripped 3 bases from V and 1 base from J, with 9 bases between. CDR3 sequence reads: CASSFWRSNTEAFF. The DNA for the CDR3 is TGTGCCAGCAGTTTTTGGCGGTCGAACACTGAAGCTTTCTTT.

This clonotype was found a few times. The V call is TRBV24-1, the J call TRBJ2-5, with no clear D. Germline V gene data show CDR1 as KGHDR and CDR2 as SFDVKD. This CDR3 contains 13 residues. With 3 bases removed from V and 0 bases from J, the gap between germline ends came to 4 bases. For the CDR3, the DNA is TGTGCCACCAGTGATAGCAACCAAGAGACCCAGTACTTC. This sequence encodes CATSDSNQETQYF.

In nucleotides, the CDR3 is TGCAGTGCTAGTGTTTCGTATTACGAAGCTTTCTTT. It codes for CSASVSYYEAFF. This chain joins TRBV20-1 and TRBJ1-1; no definite D call. The CDR3 contains 12 residues. V was trimmed by 3 bases and J by 8 bases, leaving 13 bases between them. The germline V gene has CDR1 DFQATT and CDR2 SNEGSKA (reference sequence).

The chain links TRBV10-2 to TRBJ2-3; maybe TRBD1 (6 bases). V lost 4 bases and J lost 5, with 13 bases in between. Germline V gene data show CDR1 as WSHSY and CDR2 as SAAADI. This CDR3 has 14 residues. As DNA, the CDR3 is TGCGCCAGCAGTGTTGGCAGGGGTGGAGATACGCAGTATTTT. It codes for CASSVGRGGDTQYF.

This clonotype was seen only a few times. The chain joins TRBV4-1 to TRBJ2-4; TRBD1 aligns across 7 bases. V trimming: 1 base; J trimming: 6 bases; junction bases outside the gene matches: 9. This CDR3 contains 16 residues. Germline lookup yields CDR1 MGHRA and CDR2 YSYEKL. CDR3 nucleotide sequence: TGCGCCAGCAGCCAAGGGAACAGGGGCTGGGGAAACATTCAGTACTTC. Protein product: CASSQGNRGWGNIQYF.

The CDR3, as DNA: TGTGCCACCAGAGGGACAGTGGCGGATCCGAACACCGGGGAGCTGTTTTTT. Amino acid sequence: CATRGTVADPNTGELFF. The rearrangement uses TRBV24-1 and TRBJ2-2; 7 bases agree with TRBD1. Germline V gene sequence: CDR1 KGHDR, CDR2 SFDVKD. V trimming: 7 bases; J trimming: 0 bases; junction bases outside the gene matches: 10. The length of the CDR3 is 17 residues.

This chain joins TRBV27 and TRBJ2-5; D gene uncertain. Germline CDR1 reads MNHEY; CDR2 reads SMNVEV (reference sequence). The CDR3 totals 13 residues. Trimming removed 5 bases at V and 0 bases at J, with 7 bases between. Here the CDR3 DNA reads TGTGCCAGCAGTCCAGTGTACCAAGAGACCCAGTACTTC. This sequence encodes CASSPVYQETQYF.

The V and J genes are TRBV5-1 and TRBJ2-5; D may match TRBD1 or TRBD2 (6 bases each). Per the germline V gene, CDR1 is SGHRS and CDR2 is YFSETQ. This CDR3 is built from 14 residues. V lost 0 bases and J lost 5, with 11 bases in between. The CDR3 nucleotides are TGCGCCAGCAGCTTGGACGGGGGCCCTGAGACCCAGTACTTC. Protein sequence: CASSLDGGPETQYF. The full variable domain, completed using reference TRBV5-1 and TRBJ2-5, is KAGVTQTPRYLIKTRGQQVTLSCSPISGHRSVSWYQQTPGQGLQFLFEYFSETQRNKGNFPGRFSGRQFSNSRSEMNVSTLELGDSALYLCASSLDGGPETQYFGPGTRLLVL.

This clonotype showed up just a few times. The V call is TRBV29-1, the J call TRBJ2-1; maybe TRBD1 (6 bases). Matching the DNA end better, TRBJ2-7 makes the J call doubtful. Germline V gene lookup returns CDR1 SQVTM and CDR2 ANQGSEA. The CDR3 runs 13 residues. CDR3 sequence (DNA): TGCAGCGTTGCGGGACACCTCATCTACGAGCAGTACTTC. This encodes CSVAGHLIYEQYF.

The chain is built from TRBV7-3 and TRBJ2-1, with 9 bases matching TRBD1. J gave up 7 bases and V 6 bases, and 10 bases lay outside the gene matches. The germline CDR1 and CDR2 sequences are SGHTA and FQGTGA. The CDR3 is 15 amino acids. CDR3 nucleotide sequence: TGTGCCAGCAGTCAAACAGGGGGCGGACGGAATGAGCAGTTCTTC. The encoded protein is CASSQTGGGRNEQFF.

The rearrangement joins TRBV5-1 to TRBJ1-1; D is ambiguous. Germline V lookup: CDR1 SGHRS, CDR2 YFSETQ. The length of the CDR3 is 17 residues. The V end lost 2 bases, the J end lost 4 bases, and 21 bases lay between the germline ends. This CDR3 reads CASSFFPLEREGTEAFF. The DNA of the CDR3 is TGCGCCAGCAGCTTTTTCCCCCTCGAAAGAGAAGGCACTGAAGCTTTCTTT.

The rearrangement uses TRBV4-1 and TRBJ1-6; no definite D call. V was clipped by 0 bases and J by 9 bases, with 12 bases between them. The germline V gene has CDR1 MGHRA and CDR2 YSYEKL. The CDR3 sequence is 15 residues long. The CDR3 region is CASSQDMGLGSPLHF. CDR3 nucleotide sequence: TGCGCCAGCAGCCAAGATATGGGGTTAGGTTCACCCCTCCACTTT.